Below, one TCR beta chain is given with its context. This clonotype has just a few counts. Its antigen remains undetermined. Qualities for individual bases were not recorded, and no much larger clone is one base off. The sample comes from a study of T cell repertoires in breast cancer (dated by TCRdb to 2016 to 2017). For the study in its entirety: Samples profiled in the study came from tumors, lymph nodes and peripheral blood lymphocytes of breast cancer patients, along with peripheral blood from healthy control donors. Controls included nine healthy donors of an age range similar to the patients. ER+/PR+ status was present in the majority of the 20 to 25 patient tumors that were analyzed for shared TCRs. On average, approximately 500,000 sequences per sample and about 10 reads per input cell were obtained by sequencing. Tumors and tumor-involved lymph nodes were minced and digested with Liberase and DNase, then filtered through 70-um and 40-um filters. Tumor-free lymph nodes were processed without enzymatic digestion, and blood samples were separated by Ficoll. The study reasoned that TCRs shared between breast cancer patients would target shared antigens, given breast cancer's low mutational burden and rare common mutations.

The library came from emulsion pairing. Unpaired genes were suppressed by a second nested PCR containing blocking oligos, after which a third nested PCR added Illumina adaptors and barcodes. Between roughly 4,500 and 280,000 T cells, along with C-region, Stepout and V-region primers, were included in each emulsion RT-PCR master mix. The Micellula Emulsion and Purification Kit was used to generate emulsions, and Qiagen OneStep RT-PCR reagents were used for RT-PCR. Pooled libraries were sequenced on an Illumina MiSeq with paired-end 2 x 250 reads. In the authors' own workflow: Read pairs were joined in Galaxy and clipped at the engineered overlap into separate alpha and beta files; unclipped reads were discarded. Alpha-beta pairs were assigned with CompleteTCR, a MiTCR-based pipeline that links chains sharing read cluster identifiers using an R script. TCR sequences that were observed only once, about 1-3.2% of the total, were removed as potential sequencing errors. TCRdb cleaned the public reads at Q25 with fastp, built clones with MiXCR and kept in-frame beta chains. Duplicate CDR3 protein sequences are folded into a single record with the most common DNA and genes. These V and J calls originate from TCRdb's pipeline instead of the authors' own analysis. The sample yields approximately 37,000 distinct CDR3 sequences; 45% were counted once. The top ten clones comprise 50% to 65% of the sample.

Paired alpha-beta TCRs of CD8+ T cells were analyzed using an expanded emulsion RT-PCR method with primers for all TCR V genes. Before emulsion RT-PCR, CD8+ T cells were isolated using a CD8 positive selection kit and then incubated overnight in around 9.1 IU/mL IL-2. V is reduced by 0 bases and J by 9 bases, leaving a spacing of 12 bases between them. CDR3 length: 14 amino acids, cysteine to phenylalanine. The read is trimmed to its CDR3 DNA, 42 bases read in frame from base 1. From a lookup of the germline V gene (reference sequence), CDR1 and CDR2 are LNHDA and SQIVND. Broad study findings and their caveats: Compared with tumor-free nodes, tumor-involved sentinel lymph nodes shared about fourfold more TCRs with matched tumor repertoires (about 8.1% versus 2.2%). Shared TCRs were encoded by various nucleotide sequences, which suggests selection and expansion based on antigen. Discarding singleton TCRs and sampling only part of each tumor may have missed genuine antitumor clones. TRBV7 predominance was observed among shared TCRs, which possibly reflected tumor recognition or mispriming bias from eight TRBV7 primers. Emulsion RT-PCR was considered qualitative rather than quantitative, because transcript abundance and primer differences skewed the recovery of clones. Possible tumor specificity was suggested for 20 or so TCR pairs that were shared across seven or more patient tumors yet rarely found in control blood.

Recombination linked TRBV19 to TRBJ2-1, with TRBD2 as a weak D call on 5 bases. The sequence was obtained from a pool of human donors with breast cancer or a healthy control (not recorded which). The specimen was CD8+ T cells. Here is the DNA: TGTGCCAGTAGTATAGATGAGGGAAGGGTTGAGCAGTTCTTC. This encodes CASSIDEGRVEQFF.